The TCR beta chain under discussion was sequenced for a study of glioma-infiltrating T cells after dendritic cell vaccination. Across the whole study: Dendritic cell vaccination trial patients had either newly diagnosed or recurrent glioblastoma.

Trimming cost V 0 bases and J 2 bases, with 11 bases left between them. Germline V gene lookup returns CDR1 SGHAT and CDR2 FQNNGV. The CDR3 totals 15 residues. The PCR used 60 V beta and 13 J beta primers. Sequencing used immunoSEQ multiplex PCR; TCRdb keeps in-frame clones, though not all of them. Among tens of thousands of clones, over 70% were seen once, and the ten largest hold 2% to 2.5%. Points on this clone: The antigen is undetermined.

No glioblastoma patient carried an isocitrate dehydrogenase mutation. Findings and limits, study-wide: Only a small number of patients had complete blood and tumor samples.

The TCR was taken from a human donor with glioblastoma. This rearrangement joins TRBV11-2 to TRBJ2-7, with a weak D call TRBD1 (5 bases). The source material was blood, sampled before dendritic cell vaccination. CDR3 in DNA: TGTGCCAGCAGCTTAGATCCTCAGGGCCCCTACGAGCAGTACGTC. As protein: CASSLDPQGPYEQYV.